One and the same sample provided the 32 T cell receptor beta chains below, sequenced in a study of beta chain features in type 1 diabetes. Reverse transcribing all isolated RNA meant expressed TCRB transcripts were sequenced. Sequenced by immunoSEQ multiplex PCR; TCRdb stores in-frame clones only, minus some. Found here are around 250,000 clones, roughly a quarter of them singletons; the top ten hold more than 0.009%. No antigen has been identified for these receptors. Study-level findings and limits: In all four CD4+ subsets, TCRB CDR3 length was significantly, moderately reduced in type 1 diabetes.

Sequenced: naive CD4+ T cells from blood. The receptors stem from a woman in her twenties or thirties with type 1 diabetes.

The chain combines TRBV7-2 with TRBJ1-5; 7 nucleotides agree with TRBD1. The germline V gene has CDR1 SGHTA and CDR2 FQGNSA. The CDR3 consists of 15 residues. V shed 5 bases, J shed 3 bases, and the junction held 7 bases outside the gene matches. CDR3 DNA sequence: TGTGCCAGCAGCCCCGGGACAGTTATCAATCAGCCCCAGCATTTT. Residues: CASSPGTVINQPQHF.

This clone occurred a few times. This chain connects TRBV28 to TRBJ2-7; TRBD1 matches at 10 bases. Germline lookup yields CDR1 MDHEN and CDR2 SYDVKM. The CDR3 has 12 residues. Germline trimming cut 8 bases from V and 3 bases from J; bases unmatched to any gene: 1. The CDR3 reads CASRTGGYEQYF. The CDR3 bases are TGTGCCAGCCGGACAGGGGGCTACGAGCAGTACTTC.

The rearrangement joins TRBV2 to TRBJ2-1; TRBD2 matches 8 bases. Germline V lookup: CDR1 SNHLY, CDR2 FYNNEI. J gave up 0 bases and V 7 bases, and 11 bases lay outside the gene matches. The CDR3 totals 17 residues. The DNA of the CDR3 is TGTGCCAGCAACGGGGGGGGGTGGTACCCCTCCTACAATGAGCAGTTCTTC. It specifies CASNGGGWYPSYNEQFF.

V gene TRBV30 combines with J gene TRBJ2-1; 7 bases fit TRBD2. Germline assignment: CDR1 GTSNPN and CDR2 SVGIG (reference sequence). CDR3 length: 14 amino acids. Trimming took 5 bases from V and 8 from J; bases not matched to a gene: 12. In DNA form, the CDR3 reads TGTGCCTGGGGGGGGGTAGGACTCCTCCATGAGCAGTTCTTC. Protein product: CAWGGVGLLHEQFF.

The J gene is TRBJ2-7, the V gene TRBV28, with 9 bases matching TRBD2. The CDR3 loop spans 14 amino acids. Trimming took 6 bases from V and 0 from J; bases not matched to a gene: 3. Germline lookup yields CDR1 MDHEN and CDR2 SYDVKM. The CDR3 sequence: CASRLAGHSYEQYF. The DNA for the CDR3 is TGTGCCAGCAGGCTAGCGGGACACTCCTACGAGCAGTACTTC.

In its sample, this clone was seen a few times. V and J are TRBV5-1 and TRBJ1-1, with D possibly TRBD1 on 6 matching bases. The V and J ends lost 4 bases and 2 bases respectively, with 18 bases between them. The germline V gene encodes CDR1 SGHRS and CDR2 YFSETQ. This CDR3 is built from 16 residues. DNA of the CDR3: TGCGCCAGCAGCCTTGTTCGAACAGGGCCAAACACTGAAGCTTTCTTT. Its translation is CASSLVRTGPNTEAFF.

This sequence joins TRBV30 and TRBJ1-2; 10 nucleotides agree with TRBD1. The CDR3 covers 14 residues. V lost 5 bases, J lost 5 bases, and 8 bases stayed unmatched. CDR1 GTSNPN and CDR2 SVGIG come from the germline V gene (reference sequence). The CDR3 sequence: CAWARQGARYGYTF. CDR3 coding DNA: TGTGCCTGGGCAAGACAGGGGGCGAGATATGGCTACACCTTC.

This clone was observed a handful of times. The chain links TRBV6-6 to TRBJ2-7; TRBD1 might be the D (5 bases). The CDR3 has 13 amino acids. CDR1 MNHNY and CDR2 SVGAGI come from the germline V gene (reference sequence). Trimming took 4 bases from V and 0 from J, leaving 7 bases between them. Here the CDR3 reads CASSSDTSYEQYF. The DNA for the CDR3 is TGTGCCAGCAGTTCGGACACCTCCTACGAGCAGTACTTC.

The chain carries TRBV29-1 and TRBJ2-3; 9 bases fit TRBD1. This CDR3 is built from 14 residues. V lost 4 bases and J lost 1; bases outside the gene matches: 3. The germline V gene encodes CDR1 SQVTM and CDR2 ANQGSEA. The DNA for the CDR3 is TGCAGCGTTGGGCGGACAGGGGGCACAGATACGCAGTATTTT. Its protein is CSVGRTGGTDTQYF.

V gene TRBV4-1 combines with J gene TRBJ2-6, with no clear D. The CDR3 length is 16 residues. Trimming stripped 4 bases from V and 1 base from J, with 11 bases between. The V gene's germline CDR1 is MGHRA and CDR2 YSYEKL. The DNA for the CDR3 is TGCGCCAGCAGCCCGTACCGGTCATCTGGGGCCAACGTCCTGACTTTC. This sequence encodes CASSPYRSSGANVLTF.

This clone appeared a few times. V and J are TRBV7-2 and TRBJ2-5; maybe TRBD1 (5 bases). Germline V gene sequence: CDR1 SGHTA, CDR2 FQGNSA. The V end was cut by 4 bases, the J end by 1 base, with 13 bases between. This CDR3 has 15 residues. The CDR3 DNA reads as TGTGCCAGCAGCTCCGAAAGACAGCGCCAAGAGACCCAGTACTTC. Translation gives CASSSERQRQETQYF.

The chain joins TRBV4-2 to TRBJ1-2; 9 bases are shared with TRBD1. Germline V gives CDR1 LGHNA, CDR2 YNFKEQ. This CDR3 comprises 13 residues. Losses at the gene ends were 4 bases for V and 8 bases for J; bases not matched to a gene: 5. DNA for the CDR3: TGTGCCAGCAGCCGCGGAACAGGGGGCGGCTACACCTTC. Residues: CASSRGTGGGYTF.

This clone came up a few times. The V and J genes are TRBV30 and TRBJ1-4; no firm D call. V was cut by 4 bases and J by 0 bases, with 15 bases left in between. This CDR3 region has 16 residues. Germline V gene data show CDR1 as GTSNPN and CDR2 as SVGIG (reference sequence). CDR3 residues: CAWTFPGSSTNEKLFF. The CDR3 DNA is TGTGCCTGGACCTTCCCGGGGAGTTCAACTAATGAAAAACTGTTTTTT.

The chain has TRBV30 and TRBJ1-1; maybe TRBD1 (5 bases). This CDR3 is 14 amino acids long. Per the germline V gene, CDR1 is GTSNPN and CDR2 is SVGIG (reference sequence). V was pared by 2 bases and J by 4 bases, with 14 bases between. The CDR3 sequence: CAWSQKGRATEAFF. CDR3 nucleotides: TGTGCCTGGAGTCAAAAGGGCAGGGCCACTGAAGCTTTCTTT.

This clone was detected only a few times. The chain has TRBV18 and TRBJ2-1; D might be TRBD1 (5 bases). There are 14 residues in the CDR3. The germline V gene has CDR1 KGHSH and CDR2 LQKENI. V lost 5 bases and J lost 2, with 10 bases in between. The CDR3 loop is CASSEIQAYNEQFF. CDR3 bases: TGTGCCAGCTCAGAAATACAGGCCTACAATGAGCAGTTCTTC.

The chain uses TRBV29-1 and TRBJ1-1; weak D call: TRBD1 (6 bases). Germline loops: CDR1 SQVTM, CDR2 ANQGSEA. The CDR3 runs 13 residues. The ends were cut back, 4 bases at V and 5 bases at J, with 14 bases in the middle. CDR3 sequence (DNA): TGCAGCGTTGGGGGGGGCGGTAGGACTGAAGCTTTCTTT. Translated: CSVGGGGRTEAFF. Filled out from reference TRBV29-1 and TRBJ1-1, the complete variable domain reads SAVISQKPSRDICQRGTSLTIQCQVDSQVTMMFWYRQQPGQSLTLIATANQGSEATYESGFVIDKFPISRPNLTFSTLTVSNMSPEDSSIYLCSVGGGGRTEAFFGQGTRLTVV.

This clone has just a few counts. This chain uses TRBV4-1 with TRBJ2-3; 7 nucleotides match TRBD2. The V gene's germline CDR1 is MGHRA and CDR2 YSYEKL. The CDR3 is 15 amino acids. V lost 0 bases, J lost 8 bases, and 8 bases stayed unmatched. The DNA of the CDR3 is TGCGCCAGCAGCCAAGAATCCCTGGGCGGGGGTACGCAGTATTTT. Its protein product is CASSQESLGGGTQYF.

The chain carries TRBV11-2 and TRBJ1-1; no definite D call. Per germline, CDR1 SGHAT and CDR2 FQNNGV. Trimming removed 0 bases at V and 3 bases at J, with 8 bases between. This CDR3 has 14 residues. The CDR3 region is CASSLDRRHTEAFF. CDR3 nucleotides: TGTGCCAGCAGCTTAGACCGGAGACACACTGAAGCTTTCTTT.

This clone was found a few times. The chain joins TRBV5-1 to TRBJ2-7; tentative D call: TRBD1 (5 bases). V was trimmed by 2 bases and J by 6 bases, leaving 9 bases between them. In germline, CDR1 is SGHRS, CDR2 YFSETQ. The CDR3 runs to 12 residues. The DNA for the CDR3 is TGCGCCAGCAGCTTCTCAGGGTTCGAGCAGTACTTC. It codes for CASSFSGFEQYF.

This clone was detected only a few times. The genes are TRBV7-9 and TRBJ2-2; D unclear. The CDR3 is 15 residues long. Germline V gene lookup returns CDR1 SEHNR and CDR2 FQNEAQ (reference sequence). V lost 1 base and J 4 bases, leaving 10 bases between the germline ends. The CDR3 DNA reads TGTGCCAGCAGCTTAGGGCCAGGAACCACCGGGGAGCTGTTTTTT. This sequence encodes CASSLGPGTTGELFF.

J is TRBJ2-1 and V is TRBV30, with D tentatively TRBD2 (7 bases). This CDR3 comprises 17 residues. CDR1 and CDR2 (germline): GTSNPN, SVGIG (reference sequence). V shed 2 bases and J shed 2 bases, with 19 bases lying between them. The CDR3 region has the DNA TGTGCCTGGAGTAGGGGAATAGGGGGGGCAACCTACAATGAGCAGTTCTTC. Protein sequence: CAWSRGIGGATYNEQFF. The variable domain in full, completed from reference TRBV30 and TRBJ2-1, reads SQTIHQWPATLVQPVGSPLSLECTVEGTSNPNLYWYRQAAGRGLQLLFYSVGIGQISSEVPQNLSASRPQDRQFILSSKKLLLSDSGFYLCAWSRGIGGATYNEQFFGPGTRLTVL.

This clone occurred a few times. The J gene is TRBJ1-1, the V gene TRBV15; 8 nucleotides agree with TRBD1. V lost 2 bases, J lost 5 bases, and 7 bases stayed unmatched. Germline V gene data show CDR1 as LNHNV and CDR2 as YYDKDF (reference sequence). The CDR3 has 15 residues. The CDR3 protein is CATSRRQGRVTEAFF. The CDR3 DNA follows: TGTGCCACCAGCAGACGACAGGGGCGGGTTACTGAAGCTTTCTTT.

The DNA for the CDR3 is TGTGCCAGCAGTGAAGGGAGTTCGGGTAATGAAAAACTGTTTTTT. It yields the protein CASSEGSSGNEKLFF. This chain uses TRBV6-1 with TRBJ1-4, with no clear D. V dropped 1 base and J dropped 4 bases, with 10 bases sitting between them. This CDR3 has 15 residues. Germline V gene sequence: CDR1 MNHNS, CDR2 SASEGT.

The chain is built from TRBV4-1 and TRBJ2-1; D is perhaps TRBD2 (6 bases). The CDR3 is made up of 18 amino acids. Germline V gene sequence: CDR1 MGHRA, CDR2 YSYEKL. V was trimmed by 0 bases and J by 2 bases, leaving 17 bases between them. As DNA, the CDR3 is TGCGCCAGCAGCCAAGATACCCTGGCGGGATTTCCCTACAATGAGCAGTTCTTC. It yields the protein CASSQDTLAGFPYNEQFF.

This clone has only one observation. CDR3 loop: CASTRLSGTFYNEQFF. The CDR3 region has the DNA TGTGCCAGCACCCGACTGAGCGGGACCTTTTACAATGAGCAGTTCTTC. This chain uses TRBV28 with TRBJ2-1; TRBD2 agrees at 7 bases. The CDR3 consists of 16 residues. Germline CDR1 reads MDHEN; CDR2 reads SYDVKM. The trim removed 7 bases at V and 4 bases at J, leaving 13 bases unmatched.

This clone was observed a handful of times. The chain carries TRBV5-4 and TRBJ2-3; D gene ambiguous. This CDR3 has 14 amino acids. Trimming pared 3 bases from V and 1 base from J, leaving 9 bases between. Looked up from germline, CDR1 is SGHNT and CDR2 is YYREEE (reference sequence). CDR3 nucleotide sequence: TGTGCCAGCAGCTGGCCCCGTGGCACAGATACGCAGTATTTT. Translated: CASSWPRGTDTQYF.

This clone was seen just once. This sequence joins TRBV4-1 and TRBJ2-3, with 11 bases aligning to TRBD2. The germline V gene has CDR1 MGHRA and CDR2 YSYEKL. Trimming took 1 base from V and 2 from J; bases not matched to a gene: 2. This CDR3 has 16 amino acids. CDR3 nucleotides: TGCGCCAGCAGCCAAGGGGGACTAGCGGACACAGATACGCAGTATTTT. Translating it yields CASSQGGLADTDTQYF.

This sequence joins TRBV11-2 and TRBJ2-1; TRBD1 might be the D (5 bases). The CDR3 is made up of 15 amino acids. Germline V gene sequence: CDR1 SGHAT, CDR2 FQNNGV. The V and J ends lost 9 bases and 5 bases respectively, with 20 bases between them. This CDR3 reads CASSRRTGRNNEQFF. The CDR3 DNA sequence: TGTGCCAGTTCCAGGAGAACAGGCCGCAACAATGAGCAGTTCTTC.

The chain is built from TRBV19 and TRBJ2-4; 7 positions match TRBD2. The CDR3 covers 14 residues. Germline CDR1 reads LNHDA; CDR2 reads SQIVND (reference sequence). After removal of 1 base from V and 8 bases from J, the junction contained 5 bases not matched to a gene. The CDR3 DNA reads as TGTGCCAGTAGTATAGGAGCAGCGGGGTACATTCAGTACTTC. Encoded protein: CASSIGAAGYIQYF.

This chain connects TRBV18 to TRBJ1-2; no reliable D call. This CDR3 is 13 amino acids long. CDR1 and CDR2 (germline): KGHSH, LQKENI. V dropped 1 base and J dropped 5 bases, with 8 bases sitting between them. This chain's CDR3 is CASSPRAQYGYTF. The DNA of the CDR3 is TGTGCCAGCTCACCACGGGCGCAGTATGGCTACACCTTC.

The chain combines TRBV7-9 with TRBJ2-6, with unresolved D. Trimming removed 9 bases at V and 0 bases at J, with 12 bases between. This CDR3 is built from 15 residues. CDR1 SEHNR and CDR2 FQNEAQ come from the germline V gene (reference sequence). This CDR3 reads CARADRVSGANVLTF. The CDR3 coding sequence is TGTGCCAGAGCCGACCGGGTCTCTGGGGCCAACGTCCTGACTTTC.

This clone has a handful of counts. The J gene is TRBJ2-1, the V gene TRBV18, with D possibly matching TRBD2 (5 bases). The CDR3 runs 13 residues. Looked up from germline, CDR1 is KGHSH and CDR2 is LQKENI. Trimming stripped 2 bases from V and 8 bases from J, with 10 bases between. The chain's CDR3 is CASSPSPADEQFF. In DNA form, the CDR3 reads TGTGCCAGCTCACCATCCCCAGCGGATGAGCAGTTCTTC.